Detailed here is one T cell receptor (beta chain). Its antigen is currently not known. The conserved final phenylalanine or tryptophan is absent from the CDR3, which likely points to a read error. The sample originates from a study of T-cell reconstitution after alpha-beta-depleted transplantation in children (dated by TCRdb to the mid-2010s). A note on the overall study: T-cell immune reconstitution after TCRalphabeta/CD19-depleted allogeneic hematopoietic cell transplantation in children was quantitatively tracked in the study by means of TCR repertoire profiling. Summary of the overall study and its limitations: Hyperexpanded clone frequencies declined over subsequent months; after one year, T-cell counts and TCRbeta diversity were mostly attributed to newly produced T cells. The apparently early recovery of alphabetaT-cell counts about two months after transplant reportedly depended on only several hundred rapidly expanded clones that came from non-depleted graft cells. In some patients, the high TCRbeta diversity seen at day 60 was put down to recipient T cells and intrathymic progenitors that had survived conditioning.

The method behind the library was PCR. Sequencing used an Illumina HiSeq 2500. Molecular barcoding was employed in the preparation of TCR libraries, with unique molecular identifiers being used to normalize TCRbeta repertoire quantification. The public sequencing data were trimmed at Q25 with fastp and processed into clonotypes with MiXCR by TCRdb, which kept only in-frame beta chains. Each CDR3 protein appears once, grouped with its most common genes and DNA. The sample table contains around 450,000 distinct CDR3 sequences; only one count was recorded for roughly 43% of them. Together, the top ten hold 25% to 30% of the sample. In light of the paper, this sample's treatment or condition label describes: allogeneic hematopoietic cell transplantation with graft depleted of TCRalphabeta T cells and CD19 B cells. TCRalphabeta/CD19-depleted allogeneic hematopoietic cell grafts were given to the transplant recipients, all of whom were children.

Termini included, the CDR3 measures 15 amino acids. This entry keeps only the CDR3 DNA: 45 bases, framed from base 1. CDR1 and CDR2 are read off the germline V gene as SGHRS and YFSETQ. This TCR came from a girl aged 2-9 years with aplastic anemia, due to receive a stem cell transplant. Recombination connected TRBV5-1 to TRBJ2-1; TRBD2 might be the D gene, on 6 matching bases. The sample in question was PBMCs, obtained before TCRalphabeta/CD19-depleted stem cell transplant. Read as DNA, the sequence is TGCACCAGCAGCTTGGCCGAAGGGACTCACAACGAGCAGTTCTCC. The resulting protein is CTSSLAEGTHNEQFS.